These T cell receptor beta chains were read from a single sample in a study of blood T cell repertoires in COVID-19. Here immunoSEQ multiplex PCR was the method, and the copy in TCRdb shows in-frame clones only, minus some. Seen here are 330,000 or so clones, about 90% observed once, and the top ten hold about 1.9%. The specimen sequenced was PBMCs or T cells enriched from blood (not recorded which). These receptors came from a man between 40 and 49 years old in a cohort exposed to, infected with or recovered from COVID-19 (not recorded which). CDR3s include the opening cysteine and the closing phenylalanine or tryptophan. D genes are given only for firm matches. The listing skips clone size in some rows; elsewhere it reads once, few, many or a size class.

d_gene	j_gene	abundance	v_gene	CDR3aa	CDR3nt
NA	TRBJ2-1	NA	TRBV7-9	CASSLGASSYNEQFF	TGTGCCAGCAGCTTAGGGGCGAGCTCCTACAATGAGCAGTTCTTC
TRBD1	TRBJ1-1	NA	TRBV30	CAWSPGTGTEAFF	TGTGCCTGGAGTCCCGGGACAGGGACTGAAGCTTTCTTT
TRBD2	TRBJ2-7	few	TRBV11-2	CASSSGLAVTPTYEQYF	TGTGCCAGCAGCTCGGGACTAGCGGTTACTCCCACCTACGAGCAGTACTTC
TRBD1	TRBJ1-2	NA	TRBV27	CASSRRTGTYGGYTF	TGTGCCAGCAGTAGAAGGACAGGGACCTATGGAGGCTACACCTTC
NA	TRBJ1-4	once	TRBV2	CASAGGGLGEKLFF	TGTGCCAGCGCGGGGGGAGGCCTGGGTGAAAAACTGTTTTTT
NA	TRBJ1-1	once	TRBV5-1	CASSLETAIRNTEAFF	TGCGCCAGCAGCTTGGAGACAGCAATTCGGAACACTGAAGCTTTCTTT
TRBD1	TRBJ2-7	once	TRBV6-5	CASSSRDRFYEQYF	TGTGCCAGCAGTTCCCGGGACAGGTTCTACGAGCAGTACTTC
TRBD2	TRBJ2-5	NA	TRBV6-1	CASSEARGGRETQYF	TGTGCCAGCAGTGAAGCTCGGGGGGGCCGGGAGACCCAGTACTTC
NA	TRBJ1-5	once	TRBV15	CATSPFGNQPQHF	TGTGCCACCAGTCCCTTTGGCAATCAGCCCCAGCATTTT
TRBD1	TRBJ2-7	once	TRBV5-8	CASGILGRGLEQYF	TGTGCCAGCGGAATCTTGGGCAGGGGGCTCGAGCAGTACTTC
TRBD1	TRBJ1-2	NA	TRBV27	CASSGTGQNYGYTF	TGTGCCAGCAGCGGGACAGGGCAGAACTATGGCTACACCTTC
TRBD2	TRBJ2-7	NA	TRBV15	CATSRDRAGAYEQYF	TGTGCCACCAGCAGAGATCGAGCGGGAGCATACGAGCAGTACTTC
NA	TRBJ1-2	NA	TRBV30	CAWSPGAGYTF	TGTGCCTGGTCTCCAGGTGCTGGCTACACCTTC
NA	TRBJ2-6	NA	TRBV15	CATSHASSGANVLTF	TGTGCCACCAGCCACGCCAGCTCTGGGGCCAACGTCCTGACTTTC
TRBD2	TRBJ2-3	few	TRBV7-2	CASSPGTSGIRGDTQYF	TGTGCCAGCAGCCCCGGGACTAGCGGAATTAGGGGAGATACGCAGTATTTT
NA	TRBJ1-2	once	TRBV28	CASSQGNYGYTF	TGTGCCAGCAGTCAGGGCAACTATGGCTACACCTTC
TRBD1	TRBJ2-7	once	TRBV2	CASEQGFFYEQYF	TGTGCCAGCGAACAGGGGTTCTTCTACGAGCAGTACTTC
NA	TRBJ2-2	NA	TRBV24-1	CATSGSGNTGELFF	TGTGCCACCAGTGGGAGCGGAAACACCGGGGAGCTGTTTTTT
NA	TRBJ2-1	once	TRBV9	CASSAPPGTTYNEQFF	TGTGCCAGCAGCGCCCCCCCAGGTACAACCTACAATGAGCAGTTCTTC
NA	TRBJ2-7	NA	TRBV5-1	CASSSQGSPYEQYF	TGCGCCAGCAGCTCCCAGGGGTCCCCCTACGAGCAGTACTTC
NA	TRBJ2-6	NA	TRBV10-3	CAITDRTSGANVLTF	TGTGCCATCACGGACAGAACTTCTGGGGCCAACGTCCTGACTTTC
TRBD1	TRBJ1-2	NA	TRBV7-3	CASSPKTGGYGYTF	TGTGCCAGCAGCCCGAAGACAGGGGGATATGGCTACACCTTC
NA	TRBJ2-5	NA	TRBV5-1	CASSSGQRMDPQYF	TGCGCCAGCAGCTCCGGACAGAGGATGGACCCGCAGTACTTC
TRBD1	TRBJ1-6	NA	TRBV27	CASRGQGESPLHF	TGTGCCAGCAGGGGACAGGGGGAATCACCCCTCCACTTT
TRBD1	TRBJ1-4	NA	TRBV5-1	CASSSGDRDEKLFF	TGCGCCAGCAGCTCGGGGGACAGGGATGAAAAACTGTTTTTT
NA	TRBJ2-2	NA	TRBV9	CASSAQGGGELFF	TGTGCCAGCAGCGCTCAGGGGGGCGGGGAGCTGTTTTTT
TRBD2	TRBJ2-4	NA	TRBV27	CASSLRGLAGTQYF	TGTGCCAGCAGTTTAAGAGGACTAGCGGGAACCCAGTACTTC
NA	TRBJ2-4	NA	TRBV19	CASSAKGGRNIQYF	TGTGCCAGTAGTGCCAAAGGAGGGCGGAACATTCAGTACTTC
NA	TRBJ1-5	NA	TRBV30	CAWSVPPGVQHF	TGTGCCTGGAGTGTACCCCCAGGGGTCCAGCATTTT
TRBD1	TRBJ2-7	NA	TRBV7-9	CASSFVDRGEQYF	TGTGCCAGCAGCTTTGTCGACAGGGGGGAGCAGTACTTC
NA	TRBJ2-1	NA	TRBV11-2	CASSPGLNNEQFF	TGTGCCAGCAGCCCTGGACTTAACAATGAGCAGTTCTTC
NA	TRBJ2-3	NA	TRBV2	CASSDYGGSTDTQYF	TGTGCCAGCAGTGATTATGGGGGGAGCACAGATACGCAGTATTTT
NA	TRBJ2-5	NA	TRBV4-2	CASSQGHGTQETQYF	TGTGCCAGCAGCCAAGGACACGGAACCCAAGAGACCCAGTACTTC
NA	TRBJ1-6	NA	TRBV28	CASSLWGRGHSPLHF	TGTGCCAGCAGTTTATGGGGGAGAGGGCATTCACCCCTCCACTTT
NA	TRBJ2-5	NA	TRBV5-1	CASSLVDSRQETQYF	TGCGCCAGCAGCTTGGTAGACAGCCGCCAAGAGACCCAGTACTTC
NA	TRBJ1-5	few	TRBV6-1	CASSEVGTSDNQPQHF	TGTGCCAGCAGTGAAGTCGGGACATCTGACAATCAGCCCCAGCATTTT
NA	TRBJ1-2	NA	TRBV2	CASSESEGVGYTF	TGTGCCAGCAGTGAATCGGAGGGAGTTGGCTACACCTTC
TRBD2	TRBJ2-7	NA	TRBV29-1	CSVAQAGPYEQYF	TGCAGCGTTGCTCAAGCGGGGCCCTACGAGCAGTACTTC
NA	TRBJ2-5	NA	TRBV30	CAWTRPGSQETQYF	TGTGCCTGGACCCGCCCGGGATCCCAAGAGACCCAGTACTTC
NA	TRBJ2-1	few	TRBV5-3	CARSLEGETEQFF	TGTGCCAGAAGCTTGGAAGGGGAAACTGAGCAGTTCTTC
NA	TRBJ2-5	NA	TRBV29-1	CSAGDGAETQYF	TGCAGCGCAGGGGATGGGGCAGAGACCCAGTACTTC
NA	TRBJ2-1	NA	TRBV6-1	CASSEASLRGNEQFF	TGTGCCAGCAGTGAAGCTTCGCTACGAGGTAATGAGCAGTTCTTC